The 3 T cell receptor beta chains reported below all come from one sample, sequenced in a study of a mutant IDH1 vaccine in newly diagnosed glioma. Their recognized antigens are unknown. Only in-frame clones appear in the TCRdb table, and some are missing; sequencing was by immunoSEQ multiplex PCR. The table records around 30,000 clones, just under 90% of them present only once. Specified time point: week 47, end of study. With topical imiquimod, each dose of the vaccine consisted of 300 ug of mutant IDH1 20-mer peptide. The material was PBMCs, obtained from a glioma patient whose treatment included an IDH1 peptide vaccine. The receptors here all came from a woman aged 25 to 45 with glioma.

The CDR3 DNA reads TGTGCCAGCAGTGGAGAAATCTACGAGCAGTACTTC. Translated, it gives CASSGEIYEQYF. The chain has TRBV6-6 and TRBJ2-7; D ambiguous. V lost 5 bases and J 3 bases, leaving 8 bases between the germline ends. This CDR3 contains 12 residues. Germline-derived CDR1 and CDR2 are MNHNY and SVGAGI (reference sequence).

The chain carries TRBV9 and TRBJ1-1; D is unclear. Trimming removed 1 base from V and 0 bases from J, with 7 bases in between. CDR1 and CDR2 from the germline V gene are SGDLS and YYNGEE. The CDR3 covers 14 residues. The CDR3 sequence is CASSVTSLNTEAFF. Written as DNA, the CDR3 is TGTGCCAGCAGCGTAACCAGCTTGAACACTGAAGCTTTCTTT.

This clone was detected only a few times. This sequence joins TRBV11-2 and TRBJ2-3; a weak D match, TRBD2 (6 bases). In germline, CDR1 is SGHAT, CDR2 FQNNGV. This CDR3 is 16 amino acids long. Trimming shortened V by 1 base and J by 6 bases, and 17 bases separated the two germline ends. In DNA form, the CDR3 reads TGTGCCAGCAGCTTAGCCCAAATACCCCGGGGGGATACGCAGTATTTT. Its translation is CASSLAQIPRGDTQYF. Using reference TRBV11-2 and TRBJ2-3 for the parts outside the CDR3, the full variable domain is EAGVAQSPRYKIIEKRQSVAFWCNPISGHATLYWYQQILGQGPKLLIQFQNNGVVDDSQLPKDRFSAERLKGVDSTLKIQPAKLEDSAVYLCASSLAQIPRGDTQYFGPGTRLTVL.